These T cell receptor beta chains were read from a single sample in a study of blood T cell repertoires in COVID-19. The assay was immunoSEQ multiplex PCR, and TCRdb's table has in-frame clones only and misses some. In the table there are 220,000 or so clones, 85% to 90% of which are singletons. The sequenced material came from PBMCs or T cells enriched from blood (not recorded which). The receptors originated from a man aged 45 to 65 who had been exposed to COVID-19. Each CDR3 is given with its conserved first and last residue. The D gene is left open where the match is weak. Rows may omit the clone size; those that give it use once, few, many or a size class.

size: -; D: TRBD2; J: TRBJ2-1; V: TRBV27; length: 16; DNA: TGTGCCAGCAGTTTTTCTACTAGCGGTGCCTACAATGAGCAGTTCTTC; CDR3: CASSFSTSGAYNEQFF
size: once; D: -; J: TRBJ2-3; V: TRBV10-3; length: 13; DNA: TGTGCCATCAGTAGTCGGGACACAGATACGCAGTATTTT; CDR3: CAISSRDTDTQYF
size: -; D: -; J: TRBJ1-2; V: TRBV10-2; length: 14; DNA: TGCGCCAGCAGTGAAACGGGTACGGGCTATGGCTACACCTTC; CDR3: CASSETGTGYGYTF
size: -; D: -; J: TRBJ1-1; V: TRBV10-2; length: 10; DNA: TGCGCCAGCCGGGGGACTAGAGCTTTCTTT; CDR3: CASRGTRAFF
size: -; D: TRBD1; J: TRBJ2-2; V: TRBV11-3; length: 15; DNA: TGTGCCAGCAGCCCCGGACAGGGGAGGACCGGGGAGCTGTTTTTT; CDR3: CASSPGQGRTGELFF
size: -; D: TRBD1; J: TRBJ1-2; V: TRBV7-3; length: 15; DNA: TGTGCCAGCAGCCACAATCCGGGACAGGGGGGTGGCTACACCTTC; CDR3: CASSHNPGQGGGYTF
size: once; D: TRBD1; J: TRBJ2-3; V: TRBV2; length: 14; DNA: TGTGCCAGCAGTGTTAACAGGGGAGCAGATACGCAGTATTTT; CDR3: CASSVNRGADTQYF
size: -; D: -; J: TRBJ2-1; V: TRBV5-1; length: 17; DNA: TGCGCCAGCAGCCCGGGGGTAGCCGCAAGCTCCTACAATGAGCAGTTCTTC; CDR3: CASSPGVAASSYNEQFF
size: -; D: -; J: TRBJ1-1; V: TRBV7-9; length: 14; DNA: TGTGCCAGCAGTACCAGGGCCCTCTATACTGAAGCTTTCTTT; CDR3: CASSTRALYTEAFF
size: -; D: -; J: TRBJ1-2; V: TRBV24-1; length: 16; DNA: TGTGCCACCAGTGACGCTGGTGCTACGGTAAACTATGGCTACACCTTC; CDR3: CATSDAGATVNYGYTF
size: -; D: TRBD1; J: TRBJ1-5; V: TRBV28; length: 16; DNA: TGTGCCAGCAGTCCTGGACAGGGGGCCTGGAATCAGCCCCAGCATTTT; CDR3: CASSPGQGAWNQPQHF
size: once; D: -; J: TRBJ2-2; V: TRBV30; length: 14; DNA: TGTGCCTGGAGTATAGGGGCCAACACCGGGGAGCTGTTTTTT; CDR3: CAWSIGANTGELFF
size: -; D: -; J: TRBJ1-5; V: TRBV28; length: 12; DNA: TGTGCCAGCAAAACTAATAATCAGCCCCAGCATTTT; CDR3: CASKTNNQPQHF
size: -; D: TRBD1; J: TRBJ1-3; V: TRBV6-5; length: 15; DNA: TGTGCCAGCAGCAGAGACAGGGACGGTGGAAACACCATATATTTT; CDR3: CASSRDRDGGNTIYF
size: -; D: -; J: TRBJ1-2; V: TRBV10-3; length: 15; DNA: TGTGCCATCAGTGAGTCACCGACAGAGCCCTATGGCTACACCTTC; CDR3: CAISESPTEPYGYTF
size: -; D: -; J: TRBJ1-2; V: TRBV11-2; length: 16; DNA: TGTGCCAGCAGCTTTAACCATGGCTGGCAGGCGGGGGGCTACACCTTC; CDR3: CASSFNHGWQAGGYTF
size: -; D: -; J: TRBJ2-7; V: TRBV18; length: 13; DNA: TGTGCCAGCTCACCACCCGGTAGTGGCGAGCAGTACTTC; CDR3: CASSPPGSGEQYF
size: -; D: -; J: TRBJ2-1; V: TRBV2; length: 15; DNA: TGTGCCAGCAGTGAAATGGTAGCAAGGATTAATGAGCAGTTCTTC; CDR3: CASSEMVARINEQFF
size: -; D: -; J: TRBJ2-1; V: TRBV7-8; length: 14; DNA: TGTGCCAGCAGCTTATTACGCGGTCCTAATGAGCAGTTCTTC; CDR3: CASSLLRGPNEQFF
size: -; D: -; J: TRBJ1-2; V: TRBV28; length: 13; DNA: TGTGCCAGCAGTACCCCGGGGGGCGGTGGCTACACCTTC; CDR3: CASSTPGGGGYTF
size: -; D: -; J: TRBJ1-6; V: TRBV30; length: 15; DNA: TGTGCCTGGAGAATAAGGGGGACGGGGAATTCACCCCTCCACTTT; CDR3: CAWRIRGTGNSPLHF
size: -; D: -; J: TRBJ2-4; V: TRBV29-1; length: 13; DNA: TGCAGCGTTGAAGTACCCGGTAAAAACATTCAGTACTTC; CDR3: CSVEVPGKNIQYF
size: once; D: -; J: TRBJ1-2; V: TRBV20-1; length: 14; DNA: TGCAGTGCTAGTCCAGGGTACGAGAACTATGGCTACACCTTC; CDR3: CSASPGYENYGYTF
size: -; D: -; J: TRBJ1-4; V: TRBV11-2; length: 13; DNA: TGTGCCAGCACCATTGACAGTTATGAAAAACTGTTTTTT; CDR3: CASTIDSYEKLFF